The 28 T cell receptor beta chains below all came from one sample that was sequenced in a study of blood T cell repertoires in COVID-19. Produced via immunoSEQ multiplex PCR; TCRdb's table is partial and in-frame only. This sample has under 150,000 clones, with roughly 90% found just once. Specimen: peripheral blood. Receptor source: a woman between 65 and 79 years old who had recovered from COVID-19.

The gene calls are TRBV7-3 and TRBJ2-1; tentative D call: TRBD2 (6 bases). CDR3 length: 13 amino acids. V was pared by 5 bases and J by 6 bases, with 11 bases between. Germline CDR1 is SGHTA and CDR2 is FQGTGA. The CDR3 region has the DNA TGTGCCAGCAGCCTAGGAGGGTCCAATGAGCAGTTCTTC. Amino acid sequence: CASSLGGSNEQFF.

This clone showed up just once. CDR3 sequence reads: CASSRSGLAGGTGELFF. CDR3 coding DNA: TGTGCCAGCAGCAGATCGGGACTAGCGGGAGGGACCGGGGAGCTGTTTTTT. The chain employs TRBV7-2 and TRBJ2-2; 16 bases fit TRBD2. The CDR3 covers 17 residues. With 5 bases clipped from V and 5 bases from J, the junction kept 5 bases outside the gene matches. The germline V gene encodes CDR1 SGHTA and CDR2 FQGNSA.

The J gene is TRBJ1-5, the V gene TRBV7-2; D call uncertain. The CDR3 is 15 amino acids. The V end was cut by 1 base, the J end by 3 bases, with 10 bases between. The germline V gene has CDR1 SGHTA and CDR2 FQGNSA. The CDR3 DNA sequence: TGTGCCAGCAGCTTAGTGGGTCAGGTCAATCAGCCCCAGCATTTT. Its protein is CASSLVGQVNQPQHF.

The chain links TRBV27 to TRBJ2-7; 7 bases match TRBD1. Germline CDR1 and CDR2: MNHEY and SMNVEV (reference sequence). This CDR3 is built from 16 residues. Losses at the gene ends were 5 bases for V and 4 bases for J; bases not matched to a gene: 14. As DNA, the CDR3 is TGTGCCAGCAGTAGAGGGACAGTTGGGGACCTTTACGAGCAGTACTTC. It specifies CASSRGTVGDLYEQYF.

This chain links TRBV19 with TRBJ1-4; 8 bases map to TRBD1. This CDR3 region has 14 residues. With 7 bases clipped from V and 10 bases from J, the junction kept 11 bases outside the gene matches. Germline V gives CDR1 LNHDA, CDR2 SQIVND (reference sequence). The CDR3 bases are TGTGCCAGTAACCCAGACAGGGGTGGCAGAAAACTGTTTTTT. This translates into CASNPDRGGRKLFF.

The J gene is TRBJ1-2, the V gene TRBV5-4; the D gene is possibly TRBD1 (5 bases). With 1 base removed from V and 12 bases from J, the gap between germline ends came to 13 bases. The CDR3 is made up of 12 amino acids. Germline CDR1 and CDR2: SGHNT and YYREEE (reference sequence). The CDR3 region has the DNA TGTGCCAGCAGCTTGAGGGGCAGCTTAGACACCTTC. It encodes CASSLRGSLDTF.

J is TRBJ1-5 and V is TRBV24-1, with D possibly TRBD1 on 6 matching bases. The V gene's germline CDR1 is KGHDR and CDR2 SFDVKD. The ends were cut back, 5 bases at V and 5 bases at J, with 9 bases in the middle. The CDR3 runs 13 residues. The CDR3 sequence: CATSGPGDQPQHF. The CDR3 DNA follows: TGTGCCACCAGTGGCCCAGGGGATCAGCCCCAGCATTTT.

The V and J genes are TRBV30 and TRBJ1-5; D is undetermined. Germline values: CDR1 GTSNPN, CDR2 SVGIG (reference sequence). V was shortened by 5 bases and J by 0 bases, with 8 bases between the two germline ends. This CDR3 is 13 amino acids long. The CDR3 DNA follows: TGTGCCTGGGGCTCCTATAGCAATCAGCCCCAGCATTTT. Its translation: CAWGSYSNQPQHF.

This clone showed up just once. The chain uses TRBV30 and TRBJ1-2; possible D gene TRBD1, 5 bases. CDR3 length: 13 residues. Trimming left V 4 bases short and J 4 bases short, with 13 bases between. Germline V CDR1 and CDR2: GTSNPN, SVGIG (reference sequence). CDR3: CAWTAGGSYGYTF. CDR3 DNA sequence: TGTGCCTGGACCGCGGGGGGATCCTATGGCTACACCTTC. The whole variable domain, remainder taken from reference TRBV30 and TRBJ1-2, is SQTIHQWPATLVQPVGSPLSLECTVEGTSNPNLYWYRQAAGRGLQLLFYSVGIGQISSEVPQNLSASRPQDRQFILSSKKLLLSDSGFYLCAWTAGGSYGYTFGSGTRLTVV.

This clone counts as medium-sized (0.01 to 0.1%). The chain is built from TRBV7-7 and TRBJ2-2; D is possibly TRBD2 (7 bases). The CDR3 is 15 amino acids. Germline loops: CDR1 SSHAT, CDR2 FNYEAQ (reference sequence). The CDR3 nucleotides are TGTGCTAGCCGGGGGGACATCTCGAACACCGGGGAGCTGTTTTTT. Translated: CASRGDISNTGELFF. Filled out from reference TRBV7-7 and TRBJ2-2, the complete variable domain reads GAGVSQSPRYKVTKRGQDVTLRCDPISSHATLYWYQQALGQGPEFLTYFNYEAQPDKSGLPSDRFSAERPEGSISTLTIQRTEQRDSAMYRCASRGDISNTGELFFGEGSRLTVL.

The genes are TRBV6-2 or TRBV6-3 and TRBJ2-7; possibly TRBD1 for D (6 bases). V was trimmed by 8 bases and J by 5 bases, leaving 34 bases between them. Germline V gene sequence: CDR1 MNHEY, CDR2 SVGEGT. This CDR3 region has 19 residues. CDR3 loop: CASRRRTAVDLGVDDEQYF. Here the CDR3 DNA reads TGTGCCAGCCGCCGAAGGACAGCGGTGGATCTTGGGGTTGACGACGAGCAGTACTTC.

The chain is built from TRBV5-4 and TRBJ2-5; unclear D gene. V was pared by 0 bases and J by 4 bases, with 13 bases between. Germline-derived CDR1 and CDR2 are SGHNT and YYREEE (reference sequence). This CDR3 comprises 15 residues. The CDR3 DNA reads TGTGCCAGCAGCTTGGGTAGCCCAAGCAGAGAGACCCAGTACTTC. Translating gives CASSLGSPSRETQYF.

The chain has TRBV30 and TRBJ1-1, with 7 nucleotides matching TRBD1. V shed 2 bases and J 0 bases; nucleotides not matched to a gene: 6. The CDR3 has 15 residues. Per germline, CDR1 GTSNPN and CDR2 SVGIG (reference sequence). The CDR3 loop is CAWSPPDRVNTEAFF. The CDR3 nucleotides are TGTGCCTGGAGTCCCCCCGACAGGGTGAACACTGAAGCTTTCTTT.

The genes are TRBV7-3 and TRBJ2-3, with TRBD1 matching over 9 bases. CDR3 size: 15 residues. V was pared by 4 bases and J by 4 bases, with 6 bases of the junction left unmatched. In germline, CDR1 is SGHTA, CDR2 FQGTGA. The CDR3 DNA is TGTGCCAGCAGCTCCCCGGACAGGGGTGCAGATACGCAGTATTTT. Protein product: CASSSPDRGADTQYF.

CDR3 DNA: TGTGCCATCAGTCCCGGACTAGCGGGGGGACTAAGCACAGATACGCAGTATTTT. It specifies CAISPGLAGGLSTDTQYF. This chain links TRBV10-3 with TRBJ2-3; 14 nucleotides agree with TRBD2. This CDR3 region has 18 residues. Per germline, CDR1 ENHRY and CDR2 SYGVKD. The ends lost 5 bases at V and 0 bases at J; junction bases unmatched: 7.

The chain has TRBV29-1 and TRBJ1-1, with D tentatively TRBD1 (5 bases). CDR3 length: 15 residues. Germline lookup yields CDR1 SQVTM and CDR2 ANQGSEA. V gave up 4 bases and J gave up 1 base, with 16 bases separating them. For the CDR3, the DNA is TGCAGCGTTGGAGGGGTCGGAGGGAAGAACACTGAAGCTTTCTTT. Its protein is CSVGGVGGKNTEAFF.

The chain uses TRBV7-9 and TRBJ2-3; perhaps TRBD2 as D (5 bases). The CDR3 consists of 15 residues. V was trimmed by 2 bases and J by 1 base, leaving 10 bases between them. CDR1 and CDR2 (germline): SEHNR, FQNEAQ (reference sequence). In DNA form, the CDR3 reads TGTGCCAGCAGCTTAAGACTGGAGGGCACAGATACGCAGTATTTT. This translates into CASSLRLEGTDTQYF.

The chain joins TRBV5-1 to TRBJ1-5; a possible D gene is TRBD1 (6 bases). This CDR3 is built from 16 residues. The V gene lost 0 bases and the J gene lost 6 bases, with 16 bases spanning the gap. Germline V gene lookup returns CDR1 SGHRS and CDR2 YFSETQ. This CDR3 reads CASSLGPRGDGQPQHF. The DNA of the CDR3 is TGCGCCAGCAGCTTGGGCCCCAGGGGAGATGGTCAGCCCCAGCATTTT.

This clone came up a few times. CDR3 coding DNA: TGTGCCAGCAGCCCCCTCGGGCCCTCCCGGGGCTACGAGCAGTACTTC. Its translation: CASSPLGPSRGYEQYF. This chain joins TRBV28 and TRBJ2-7; D is possibly TRBD2 (5 bases). V gave up 6 bases and J gave up 3 bases, with 21 bases separating them. The CDR3 sequence is 16 residues long. Germline-derived CDR1 and CDR2 are MDHEN and SYDVKM.

CDR3 nucleotides: TGCGCCAGCAGCTTGATAAGCCCCGGGGAGCAGTACTTC. Translation: CASSLISPGEQYF. The V and J genes are TRBV5-1 and TRBJ2-7; D gene ambiguous. Deletions cut 1 base from V and 7 bases from J, with 12 bases between. Germline lookup yields CDR1 SGHRS and CDR2 YFSETQ. This CDR3 comprises 13 residues.

The chain couples TRBV10-3 to TRBJ2-7, with a possible D match to TRBD1 (6 bases). The CDR3 extends over 13 amino acids. The germline V gene encodes CDR1 ENHRY and CDR2 SYGVKD. V was trimmed by 4 bases and J by 5 bases, leaving 12 bases between them. CDR3 in amino acids: CAISGEQGDEQYF. The CDR3 coding sequence is TGTGCCATCAGTGGGGAACAGGGAGACGAGCAGTACTTC.

This clone showed up just once. This chain uses TRBV28 with TRBJ2-1; 15 bases are a match to TRBD2. The V segment lost 8 bases and the J segment 8 bases; nucleotides outside the gene matches: 4. The CDR3 loop spans 14 amino acids. CDR1 is MDHEN and CDR2 is SYDVKM in the germline V gene. For the CDR3, the DNA is TGTGCCAGCCGGACTAGCGGGAGGGCCCATGAGCAGTTCTTC. It is translated as CASRTSGRAHEQFF.

This chain uses TRBV5-1 with TRBJ2-3; D may be TRBD2 (6 bases). The V and J ends lost 3 bases and 0 bases respectively, with 11 bases between them. The CDR3 extends over 15 amino acids. Per the germline V gene, CDR1 is SGHRS and CDR2 is YFSETQ. The CDR3 loop reads CASSSPGTSTDTQYF. As DNA, the CDR3 is TGCGCCAGCAGCTCGCCGGGGACTAGCACAGATACGCAGTATTTT. The full variable domain, completed using reference TRBV5-1 and TRBJ2-3, is KAGVTQTPRYLIKTRGQQVTLSCSPISGHRSVSWYQQTPGQGLQFLFEYFSETQRNKGNFPGRFSGRQFSNSRSEMNVSTLELGDSALYLCASSSPGTSTDTQYFGPGTRLTVL.

The chain recombines TRBV7-3 with TRBJ2-1, with 9 bases aligning to TRBD2. Germline V gives CDR1 SGHTA, CDR2 FQGTGA. V dropped 1 base and J dropped 6; count of bases not matched to a gene: 7. The CDR3 totals 16 residues. CDR3 amino acids: CASSLMGLALGNEQFF. In DNA form, the CDR3 reads TGTGCCAGCAGCTTAATGGGACTAGCTTTGGGCAATGAGCAGTTCTTC.

This rearrangement joins TRBV20-1 to TRBJ2-1; D is possibly TRBD1 (6 bases). The ends were cut back, 7 bases at V and 13 bases at J, with 17 bases in the middle. Per germline, CDR1 DFQATT and CDR2 SNEGSKA (reference sequence). CDR3 size: 11 residues. CDR3 in amino acids: CSGEEGDGQFF. In nucleotides, the CDR3 is TGCAGTGGAGAAGAGGGGGACGGACAGTTCTTC.

This chain uses TRBV7-8 with TRBJ2-3; no reliable D call. Germline V lookup: CDR1 SGHVS, CDR2 FQNEAQ. V was clipped by 2 bases and J by 3 bases, with 3 bases between them. This CDR3 contains 12 residues. CDR3 bases: TGTGCCAGCAGCTTATCGACAGATACGCAGTATTTT. Translation gives CASSLSTDTQYF.

CDR3 nucleotides: TGTGCCAGCCAGGCACAGGGGTTGTGGACTGAAGCTTTCTTT. This sequence encodes CASQAQGLWTEAFF. The chain employs TRBV6-4 and TRBJ1-1; 7 bases are a match to TRBD1. The CDR3 is made up of 14 amino acids. J gave up 5 bases and V 8 bases, and 11 bases lay outside the gene matches. CDR1 and CDR2 from the germline V gene are MRHNA and SNTAGT.

The CDR3 region is CASGRGKGDYGYTF. The CDR3 DNA reads TGTGCCAGCGGGCGGGGGAAAGGAGACTATGGCTACACCTTC. This chain connects TRBV2 to TRBJ1-2; possibly TRBD1 for D (5 bases). Trimming took 8 bases from V and 3 from J, leaving 16 bases between them. The CDR3 is 14 amino acids. The germline V gene encodes CDR1 SNHLY and CDR2 FYNNEI.